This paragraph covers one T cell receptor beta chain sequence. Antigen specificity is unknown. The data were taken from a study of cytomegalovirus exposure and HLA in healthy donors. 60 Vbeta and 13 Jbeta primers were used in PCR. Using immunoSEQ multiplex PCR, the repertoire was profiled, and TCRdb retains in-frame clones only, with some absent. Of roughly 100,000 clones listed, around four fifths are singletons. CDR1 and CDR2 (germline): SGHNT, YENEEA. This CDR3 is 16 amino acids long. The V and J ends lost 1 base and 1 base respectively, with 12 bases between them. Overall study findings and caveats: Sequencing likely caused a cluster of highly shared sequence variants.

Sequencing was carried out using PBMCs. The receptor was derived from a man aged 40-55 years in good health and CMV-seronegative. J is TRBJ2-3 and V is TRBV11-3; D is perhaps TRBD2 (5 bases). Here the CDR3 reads CASSLGRSAGTDTQYF. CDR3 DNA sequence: TGTGCCAGCAGCTTAGGTCGTAGCGCTGGCACAGATACGCAGTATTTT.